This TCR beta chain was obtained from a study of T cells in Graves' hyperthyroidism and ophthalmopathy (dated by TCRdb to the late 2010s). Some background on the complete study: Peripheral blood was sampled at the time of initial diagnosis, prior to any treatment. In roughly six Graves' hyperthyroidism patients, the study also compared T-cell repertoires from thyroid tissue with T-cell repertoires from blood. Once sampling was done, hyperthyroidism patients were given methimazole at a starting dose of 30 mg daily, whereas ophthalmopathy patients were given high-dose intravenous methylprednisolone. To identify distinguishing TCR V-J signatures, a discovery cohort of 90 to 100 patients was used, comprising fewer than 45 with Graves' ophthalmopathy and approximately 58 with stable Graves' hyperthyroidism. TCR Vbeta CDR3 sequencing of approximately 140 peripheral blood samples (over 40 ophthalmopathy, about 74 hyperthyroidism and approximately 17 progressor patients) is reported in the paper. The roughly 91 discovery patients were randomly divided into training and test sets at a 7:3 ratio. Prospective prediction of ophthalmopathy was tested in an independent validation cohort of 18 to 20 hyperthyroidism patients and 17 patients who later progressed to ophthalmopathy.

Inclusive of the bounding cysteine and phenylalanine, the CDR3 is 14 residues long. CDR3 DNA is the only sequence kept; it has 42 bases, read in frame from the first base. CDR1 MDHEN and CDR2 SYDVKM are derived from the germline V gene. Stable Graves' hyperthyroidism was defined as no progression to ophthalmopathy during 18 months of follow-up. Hyperthyroidism patients were newly diagnosed, with disease duration under 2 months, and aged 18 to 65 years. Patients with uncontrolled infections, other autoimmune diseases, pregnancy or lactation were excluded. Diagnoses were based on clinical symptoms, serum thyroxine and TRAb, thyroid ultrasound and orbital computed tomography. PBMCs were separated from 7.5 to 10 ml of fresh peripheral blood using Ficoll-Paque density gradient centrifugation. Trizol reagent was used to extract total RNA, and RNA quality was then checked on an Agilent 2100 Bioanalyzer.

Points the paper makes about the study in general: No statistical method was used to set the sample size in advance, and investigators knew the group allocation. During validation, the model predicted progression to ophthalmopathy a median of approximately six months ahead of onset, with 70.59% sensitivity and 72% to 85% specificity. Most expanded thyroid clonotypes (frequency above 0.001) were also found in blood, which suggests that blood repertoires may mirror thyroid immune responses. Ophthalmopathy was separated from stable hyperthyroidism by a 13 V-J signature model, with about 86% sensitivity and around 81% specificity obtained in cross-validation and 80%/75% obtained in testing.

The TCR beta CDR3 regions were amplified from RNA transcripts. A first-round RT-PCR of the TCR CDR3 used the HTBI primer set with the Qiagen OneStep RT-PCR kit. Libraries were constructed in a second round of multiplex PCR, after which size selection and purification were performed. Libraries were sequenced paired-end with 100 bp reads on an Illumina HiSeq2000. In the authors' own workflow: SOAPnuke was used to process the raw data, throwing out any read that contained adapters or uncalled bases, had a mean Phred below 15, or lacked an exact constant-primer or identifier match. High-quality paired reads were merged with COPE v1.2.5, and unique nucleotide sequences were defined as clonotypes. Clonotypes were aligned to IMGT TRBV, TRBD and TRBJ reference segments using MiTCR v1.1. The analysis included only V-J combinations with a frequency above 0.0001, which together covered 99% to 99.2% of the repertoires. The TCS score was defined as F50 (clonal expansion) divided by E x V (chaos), with BLOSUM62-based TCRdist calculated between CDR3 peptides within each V-J. Welch's t-statistics and random forest reduced around 510 V-J features to 10 to 15, which were used in a naive Bayes classifier (R e1071). The raw public reads went through TCRdb reprocessing: fastp at Q25, MiXCR clone calling, in-frame beta chains kept. Each entry merges the rows of one CDR3 protein and shows their most common DNA and genes. It is TCRdb's table, rather than the study itself, that gives the V and J calls and clone size. The sample table shows roughly 700,000 distinct CDR3 sequences, and 14% are seen once. The ten largest make up roughly 10% of the sample.

About this clonotype: No cognate antigen has been identified for it. This could be a read error, since a much larger clone is one nucleotide away.

This TCR was sampled from a woman aged 18-29 years with Graves' hyperthyroidism. The source material was blood. The chain uses TRBV28 and TRBJ2-1; perhaps TRBD2 is the D gene, with 6 bases matching. The DNA sequence is as follows: TGTGCCGGCAGTGTTATGGAGGGTTACAATGAGCAGTTCTTC. Protein translation: CAGSVMEGYNEQFF.